This T cell receptor beta chain originates from a study of blood T cell repertoires in COVID-19. Here immunoSEQ multiplex PCR was the method, and the copy in TCRdb shows in-frame clones only, minus some. The sample consists of 65,000 to 80,000 clones, about 80% of them appearing once. V lost 5 bases and J lost 5, with 22 bases in between. CDR1 SGHTS and CDR2 YDEGEE come from the germline V gene. The CDR3 totals 17 residues. Sequenced: peripheral blood. The chain couples TRBV5-8 to TRBJ2-2, with a weak D call TRBD1 (6 bases). The TCR sequence derives from a man in his fifties with acute or convalescent COVID-19. The CDR3, as DNA: TGTGCCAGCAGTCCTAATCCGACTCCGAGGGGGACCGGGGAGCTGTTTTTT. Translated: CASSPNPTPRGTGELFF.